The source of this T cell receptor beta chain is a study of blood T cells in healthy people across ages. A sample-barcoded 5' primer and a J-beta primer mix were used in a second PCR of roughly 7 to 11 cycles. TCRdb independently ran MiXCR on the 5' RACE reads; one entry per CDR3 protein. The sample has approximately 1.5 million distinct CDR3 sequences; 40% to 45% are singletons. Between the trimmed V and J ends, which lost 8 bases and 3 bases, there was a span of 13 bases. The CDR3 totals 13 residues. CDR1 is ENHRY, CDR2 SYGVKD, per germline. The sample holds a few counts of this clonotype. What was sequenced was blood. This receptor was obtained from a young woman in good health. The J gene is TRBJ1-2, the V gene TRBV10-3, with D tentatively TRBD1 (6 bases). Written as DNA, the CDR3 is TGTGCCATCCGACCGGGACACGACTATGGCTACACCTTC. It yields the protein CAIRPGHDYGYTF.